Sequencing of this T cell receptor beta chain was carried out in a study of blood T cells in healthy people across ages. Findings and limits, study-wide: Older individuals had lower TCR beta diversity per million T cells (the decline was roughly linear).

With a J-beta primer mix and a sample-barcoded 5' primer, a second PCR ran about 7 to 12 cycles. MiXCR, applied by TCRdb to the 5' RACE reads, yields one record per CDR3 protein. The sample has about 1.8 million distinct CDR3 sequences; roughly 52% are singletons. This clonotype was seen a few times. Its target is not known. Source material: blood. The sequence was obtained from a woman aged 40-49 years in good health.

Written as DNA, the CDR3 is TGCAGTGCTAGCGGCTTTGGGGTAGGCAGCAATCAGCCCCAGCATTTT. Translation gives CSASGFGVGSNQPQHF. This chain connects TRBV20-1 to TRBJ1-5, with no clear D. Trimming stripped 3 bases from V and 1 base from J, with 16 bases between. This CDR3 region has 16 residues. Germline V gene lookup returns CDR1 DFQATT and CDR2 SNEGSKA (reference sequence).